This T cell receptor (beta chain) came from a study of T cell repertoires in cytomegalovirus infection. As for the study in general: Public TCR beta signature analysis indicated the presence of both CMV infection and matching HLA type. Study-wide results and limits: Cumulative frequency (of public TCR beta family members) identified carriers of CMV plus the relevant HLA.

TCRdb used MiXCR to reprocess the reads, holding one entry per CDR3 protein. The sample has more than 150,000 distinct CDR3 sequences, under 20% seen once. Germline lookup yields CDR1 SGHRS and CDR2 YFSETQ. V was cut by 0 bases and J by 0 bases, with 13 bases left in between. This CDR3 is built from 17 residues. Remarks on this clonotype: As yet, its antigen is unknown.

The sample comprised CD8+ T cells from PBMCs. The chain has TRBV5-1 and TRBJ2-1; D remains ambiguous. The source is a human donor in good health (CMV status not recorded). Some clones in this sample may be carry-over from other donors' samples. The CDR3: CASSLEGLWSSYNEQFF. The CDR3 coding sequence is TGCGCCAGCAGCTTGGAAGGGCTGTGGAGCTCCTACAATGAGCAGTTCTTC.